The T cell receptor beta chain described here comes from a study of shared clonotypes between healthy human individuals. Data came from immunoSEQ multiplex PCR; TCRdb stores just in-frame clones and leaves some out. Of roughly 2,300,000 clones listed, 80% to 95% are singletons. Splitting of CD4+ cells produced CD45RA+ naive and CD45RA-negative memory subsets. Germline values: CDR1 LNHNV, CDR2 YYDKDF (reference sequence). The germline V and J ends were trimmed by 1 base and 0 bases, with 7 bases remaining between them. CDR3 length: 15 residues. The sample comprised naive CD4+ T cells from PBMCs. Noted subset: CD45RA+ positively selected. The chain uses TRBV15 and TRBJ2-1, with D possibly matching TRBD1 (5 bases). The TCR sequence derives from a man aged 18 to 35 in good health. Some clones in this sample may be carry-over from other donors' samples. CDR3 amino acids: CATSRGQGSYNEQFF. DNA for the CDR3: TGTGCCACCAGCAGAGGGCAGGGCTCCTACAATGAGCAGTTCTTC.